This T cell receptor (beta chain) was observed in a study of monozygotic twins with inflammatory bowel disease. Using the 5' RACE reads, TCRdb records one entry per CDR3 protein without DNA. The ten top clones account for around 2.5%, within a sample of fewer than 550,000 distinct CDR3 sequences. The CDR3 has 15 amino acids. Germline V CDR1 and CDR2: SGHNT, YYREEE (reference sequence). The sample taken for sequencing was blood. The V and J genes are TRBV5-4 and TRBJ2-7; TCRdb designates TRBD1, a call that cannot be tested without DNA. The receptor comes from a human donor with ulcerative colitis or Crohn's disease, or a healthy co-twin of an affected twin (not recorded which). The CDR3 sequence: CASSPPGRGDYEQYF.